This T cell receptor (beta chain) came from a study of graft-versus-host responses after intestinal transplantation. Study-level background: Transplant recipients had multivisceral, liver-intestinal, or isolated intestinal grafts. Recipients across the board were started on anti-thymocyte globulin induction, then kept on tacrolimus and steroids for around three years.

Produced via immunoSEQ multiplex PCR; TCRdb's table is partial and in-frame only. Altogether some 93,000 clones are present, about 91% being singletons, with the ten largest covering nearly 0.5%. Points from the study as a whole: Some GvH clones were seen earlier in gut or blood, suggesting intestinal origin. Graft-donor T cell macrochimerism in patients accompanied high graft-versus-host to host-versus-graft clonal ratios in allografts.

In the case of this clone: Its antigen is not identified.

Sequencing was performed on unstimulated CD8+ T cells sorted from spleen or lymph node cells, taken before intestinal transplant. The receptor's source is a human donor who received an intestinal transplant.

The CDR3 DNA sequence: TGTGCCTGGAGTGCAGGGGTCGCCTACGAGCAGTACTTC. Residues: CAWSAGVAYEQYF. J is TRBJ2-7 and V is TRBV30; tentatively, D is TRBD1 (6 bases). The CDR3 is made up of 13 amino acids. Germline V gene data show CDR1 as GTSNPN and CDR2 as SVGIG (reference sequence). V was clipped by 1 base and J by 2 bases, with 9 bases between them.